The clone carrying this TCR beta chain was counted a few times. Its target is unknown. These data belong to a study of T-cell reconstitution after alpha-beta-depleted transplantation in children. Preparation of the TCRbeta library was carried out with unique molecular identifiers. TCRdb itself ran the PCR reads through MiXCR, one entry per CDR3 protein. Counted here are about 580,000 distinct CDR3 sequences, roughly 23% occurring once; the ten biggest clones make up around an eighth. Findings and caveats of the study: A year had passed since transplant, and T-cell counts and diversity by then came mostly from newly produced T cells. Several patients had high TCRbeta diversity at day 60; it came from surviving recipient T cells and thymic progenitors.

The CDR3 length is 13 residues. CDR1 and CDR2 (germline): ENHRY, SYGVKD. Trimming cost V 10 bases and J 6 bases, with 19 bases left between them. The chain uses TRBV10-3 and TRBJ2-7; a weak D match, TRBD1 (7 bases). The sequence was obtained from a boy under three years old who had a stem cell transplant for acute myeloid leukemia, so the T cells may come from the graft donor. Sequenced here: PBMCs, mostly from graft donor cells, sampled 360 days after TCRalphabeta/CD19-depleted stem cell transplant. The CDR3 is CASMEGASIEQYF. For the CDR3, the DNA is TGTGCCAGCATGGAGGGGGCTTCGATCGAGCAGTACTTC.